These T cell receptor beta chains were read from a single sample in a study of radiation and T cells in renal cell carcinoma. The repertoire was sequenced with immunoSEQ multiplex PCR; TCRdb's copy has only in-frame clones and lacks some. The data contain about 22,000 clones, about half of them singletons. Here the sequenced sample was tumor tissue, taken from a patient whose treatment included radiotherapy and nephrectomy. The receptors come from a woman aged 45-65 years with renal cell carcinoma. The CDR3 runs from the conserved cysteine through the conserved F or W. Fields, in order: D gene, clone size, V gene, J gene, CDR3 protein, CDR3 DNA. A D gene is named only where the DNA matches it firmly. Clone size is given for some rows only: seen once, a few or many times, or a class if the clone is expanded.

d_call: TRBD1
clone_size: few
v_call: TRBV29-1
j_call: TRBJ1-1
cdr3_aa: CSVGTGGNTEAFF
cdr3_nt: TGCAGCGTTGGAACAGGGGGTAACACTGAAGCTTTCTTT

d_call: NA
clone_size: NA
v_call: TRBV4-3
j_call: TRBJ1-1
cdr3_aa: CASTAARGNTEAFF
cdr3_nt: TGCGCCAGCACGGCCGCGAGGGGAAACACTGAAGCTTTCTTT

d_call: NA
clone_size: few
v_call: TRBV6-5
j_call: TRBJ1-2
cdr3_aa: CASSYSRVNYGYTF
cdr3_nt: TGTGCCAGCAGTTACTCACGGGTTAACTATGGCTACACCTTC

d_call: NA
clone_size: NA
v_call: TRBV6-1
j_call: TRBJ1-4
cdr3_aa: CASRWELGSEKLFF
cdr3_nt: TGTGCCAGCCGTTGGGAATTGGGCTCCGAAAAACTGTTTTTT

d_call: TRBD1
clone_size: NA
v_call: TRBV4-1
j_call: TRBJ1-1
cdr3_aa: CASSQDRDRGARNTEAFF
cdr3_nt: TGCGCCAGCAGCCAAGACAGGGACAGGGGGGCAAGGAACACTGAAGCTTTCTTT

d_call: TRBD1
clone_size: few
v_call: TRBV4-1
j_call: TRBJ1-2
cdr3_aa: CASSQGDRRRTNYGYTF
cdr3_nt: TGCGCCAGCAGCCAAGGGGACAGGCGCCGAACTAACTATGGCTACACCTTC

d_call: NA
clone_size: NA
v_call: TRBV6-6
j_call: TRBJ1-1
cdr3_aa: CASRVQGFNTEAFF
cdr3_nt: TGTGCCAGCAGAGTACAGGGTTTTAACACTGAAGCTTTCTTT

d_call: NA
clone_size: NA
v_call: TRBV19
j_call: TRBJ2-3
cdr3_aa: CASSLGPRGTQYF
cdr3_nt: TGTGCCAGTAGTCTGGGGCCCCGAGGCACGCAGTATTTT

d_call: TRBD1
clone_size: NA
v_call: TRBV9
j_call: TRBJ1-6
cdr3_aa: CASSTGVGATSNSPLHF
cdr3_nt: TGTGCCAGCAGCACAGGGGTGGGGGCCACTTCAAATTCACCCCTCCACTTT

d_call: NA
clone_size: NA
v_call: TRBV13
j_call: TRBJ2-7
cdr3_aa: CASSEWTAPYEQYF
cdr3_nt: TGTGCCAGCAGCGAGTGGACGGCCCCCTACGAGCAGTACTTC

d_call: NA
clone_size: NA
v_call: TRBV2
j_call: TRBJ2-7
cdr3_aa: CASSEGGATYEQYF
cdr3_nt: TGTGCCAGCAGTGAAGGGGGAGCTACCTACGAGCAGTACTTC

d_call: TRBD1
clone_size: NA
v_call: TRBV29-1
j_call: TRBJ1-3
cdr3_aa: CSAKQGSSGNTIYF
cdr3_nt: TGCAGCGCTAAACAGGGGAGCTCTGGAAACACCATATATTTT

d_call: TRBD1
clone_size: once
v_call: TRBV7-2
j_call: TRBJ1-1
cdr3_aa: CASSSRQGSTEAFF
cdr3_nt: TGTGCCAGCAGCTCGCGACAGGGGTCGACTGAAGCTTTCTTT

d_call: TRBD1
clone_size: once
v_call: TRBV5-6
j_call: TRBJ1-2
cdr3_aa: CASSADRGGYGYTF
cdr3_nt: TGTGCCAGCAGCGCGGACAGGGGGGGATATGGCTACACCTTC

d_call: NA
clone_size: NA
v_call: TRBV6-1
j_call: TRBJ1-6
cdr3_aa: CASSEAQGRIIRPLHF
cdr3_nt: TGTGCCAGCAGTGAAGCCCAAGGGCGCATTATACGACCCCTCCACTTT

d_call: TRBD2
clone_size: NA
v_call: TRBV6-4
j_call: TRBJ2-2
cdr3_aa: CASSDSPGRGTGELFF
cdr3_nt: TGTGCCAGCAGTGACTCCCCGGGGAGGGGCACCGGGGAGCTGTTTTTT

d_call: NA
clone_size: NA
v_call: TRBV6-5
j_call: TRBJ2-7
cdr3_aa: CASTAGSEQYF
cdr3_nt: TGTGCCAGCACCGCAGGGAGCGAGCAGTACTTC

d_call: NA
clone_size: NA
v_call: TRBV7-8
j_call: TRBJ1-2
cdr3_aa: CASSPDATLYGYTF
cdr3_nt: TGTGCCAGCAGCCCCGATGCTACTCTCTATGGCTACACCTTC

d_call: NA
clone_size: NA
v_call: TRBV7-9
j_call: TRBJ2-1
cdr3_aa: CASSLTAGAGPVEQFF
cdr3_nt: TGTGCCAGCAGCTTGACAGCCGGGGCAGGGCCCGTTGAGCAGTTCTTC

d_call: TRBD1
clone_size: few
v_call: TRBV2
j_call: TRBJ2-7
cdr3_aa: CASNRDRGSYEQYF
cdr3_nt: TGTGCCAGCAACCGGGACAGGGGAAGCTACGAGCAGTACTTC

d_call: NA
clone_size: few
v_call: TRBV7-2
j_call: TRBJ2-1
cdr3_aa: CASSPQVADSYNEQFF
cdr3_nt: TGTGCCAGCAGCCCACAAGTGGCAGACAGTTACAATGAGCAGTTCTTC

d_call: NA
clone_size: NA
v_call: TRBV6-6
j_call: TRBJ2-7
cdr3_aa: CASSYSRGGYEQYF
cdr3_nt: TGTGCCAGCAGTTACTCGAGGGGGGGATACGAGCAGTACTTC

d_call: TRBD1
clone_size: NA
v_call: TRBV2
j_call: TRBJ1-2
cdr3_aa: CATSEWTGAADGYTF
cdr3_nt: TGTGCCACCTCAGAGTGGACAGGGGCGGCGGATGGCTACACCTTC

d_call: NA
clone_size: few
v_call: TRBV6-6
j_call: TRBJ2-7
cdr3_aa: CASTNPTGPSSYEQYF
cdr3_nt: TGTGCCAGCACCAACCCGACAGGTCCGAGCTCCTACGAGCAGTACTTC

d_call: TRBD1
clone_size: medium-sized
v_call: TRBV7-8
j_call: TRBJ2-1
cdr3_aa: CASSFRQGRSGEQFF
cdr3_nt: TGTGCCAGCAGCTTCAGACAGGGCAGGTCCGGCGAGCAGTTCTTC

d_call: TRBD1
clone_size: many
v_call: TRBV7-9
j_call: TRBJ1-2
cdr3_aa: CASSALEDRGDYGYTF
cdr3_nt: TGTGCCAGCAGCGCCCTGGAGGACAGGGGGGACTATGGCTACACCTTC